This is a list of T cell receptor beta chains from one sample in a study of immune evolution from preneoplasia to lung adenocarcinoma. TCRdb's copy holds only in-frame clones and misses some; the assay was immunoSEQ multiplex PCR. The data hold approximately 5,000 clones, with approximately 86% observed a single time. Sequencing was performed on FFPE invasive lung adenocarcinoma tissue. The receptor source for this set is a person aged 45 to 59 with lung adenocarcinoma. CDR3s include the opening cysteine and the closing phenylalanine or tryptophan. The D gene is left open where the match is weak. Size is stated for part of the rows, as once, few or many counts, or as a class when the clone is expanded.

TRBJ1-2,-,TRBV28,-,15,CASSLRGGVGYGYTF,TGTGCCAGCAGTTTAAGGGGCGGGGTTGGGTATGGCTACACCTTC
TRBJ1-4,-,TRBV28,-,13,CASSSGLREKLFF,TGTGCCAGCAGCAGCGGGCTCAGGGAAAAACTGTTTTTT
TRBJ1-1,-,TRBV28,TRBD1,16,CASSSFADRGNTEAFF,TGTGCCAGCAGTTCTTTCGCCGACAGGGGAAACACTGAAGCTTTCTTT
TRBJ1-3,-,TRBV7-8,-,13,CASSSISGNTIYF,TGTGCCAGCAGCTCCATCTCTGGAAACACCATATATTTT
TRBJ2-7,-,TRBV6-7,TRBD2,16,CASRTPSNSGSSGATF,TGTGCCAGCAGGACCCCATCTAATAGCGGGAGCTCGGGGGCTACCTTC
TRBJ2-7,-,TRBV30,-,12,CAWSQELYEQYF,TGTGCCTGGAGCCAAGAACTATACGAGCAGTACTTC
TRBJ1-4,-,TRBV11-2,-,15,CASSRGRPTNEKLFF,TGTGCCAGCAGCCGGGGGCGGCCAACTAATGAAAAACTGTTTTTT
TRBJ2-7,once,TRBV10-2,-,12,CASSHYSYEQYF,TGCGCCAGCAGTCACTACTCCTACGAGCAGTACTTC
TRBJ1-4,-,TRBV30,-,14,CAWSVRRGREKLFF,TGTGCCTGGAGTGTGAGAAGGGGAAGAGAAAAACTGTTTTTT
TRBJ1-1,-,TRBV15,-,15,CATSRGGASGTEAFF,TGTGCCACCAGCAGAGGAGGAGCGTCGGGGACTGAAGCTTTCTTT
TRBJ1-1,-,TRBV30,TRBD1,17,CAWSAGQGLGIGTEAFF,TGTGCCTGGAGTGCAGGACAGGGATTGGGGATAGGGACTGAAGCTTTCTTT
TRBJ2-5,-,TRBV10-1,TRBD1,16,CASRPGQEVGVETQYF,TGCGCCAGCAGACCCGGACAGGAGGTAGGTGTGGAGACCCAGTACTTC
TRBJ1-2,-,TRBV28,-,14,CASSPPGRAQGYTF,TGTGCCAGCAGTCCCCCGGGGAGGGCCCAGGGCTACACCTTC
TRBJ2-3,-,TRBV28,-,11,CASSQPDTQYF,TGTGCCAGCAGCCAACCAGATACGCAGTATTTT
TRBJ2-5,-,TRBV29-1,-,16,CSATDGLGAGGETQYF,TGCAGCGCCACCGACGGTTTGGGAGCAGGTGGGGAGACCCAGTACTTC
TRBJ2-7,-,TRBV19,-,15,CASSLSSDPSYEQYF,TGTGCCAGTAGTCTATCTAGCGACCCATCCTACGAGCAGTACTTC
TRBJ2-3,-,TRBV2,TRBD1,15,CASSTGGASTDTQYF,TGTGCCAGCAGTACAGGGGGCGCAAGCACAGATACGCAGTATTTT
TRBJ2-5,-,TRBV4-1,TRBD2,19,CASSQDQASGRAFKETQYF,TGCGCCAGCAGCCAAGATCAGGCTAGCGGGAGGGCCTTTAAAGAGACCCAGTACTTC
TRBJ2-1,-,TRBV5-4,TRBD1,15,CASSGTGGSYNEQFF,TGTGCCAGCAGCGGGACAGGGGGCTCCTACAATGAGCAGTTCTTC
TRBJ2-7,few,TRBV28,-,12,CASSSRTYEQYF,TGTGCCAGCAGTTCGCGAACCTACGAGCAGTACTTC
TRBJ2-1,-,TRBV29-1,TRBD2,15,CSVVPPGLARDEQFF,TGCAGCGTTGTCCCCCCGGGACTAGCGAGGGATGAGCAGTTCTTC
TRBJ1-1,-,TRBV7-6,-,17,CASSVESGMGGGTEAFF,TGTGCCAGCAGCGTAGAGTCTGGTATGGGGGGAGGCACTGAAGCTTTCTTT
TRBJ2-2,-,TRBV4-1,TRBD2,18,CASSQAGLAGVGTGELFF,TGCGCCAGCAGCCAAGCGGGACTAGCGGGAGTTGGCACCGGGGAGCTGTTTTTT
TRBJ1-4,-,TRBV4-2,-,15,CASSQDRKTNEKLFF,TGTGCCAGCAGCCAAGACAGGAAAACTAATGAAAAACTGTTTTTT
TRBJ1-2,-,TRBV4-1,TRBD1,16,CASSQDRGGLSGGYTF,TGCGCCAGCAGCCAAGACCGAGGGGGCCTCAGCGGTGGCTACACCTTC
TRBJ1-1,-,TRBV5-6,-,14,CASTRTAKNTEAFF,TGTGCCAGCACCCGGACAGCCAAGAACACTGAAGCTTTCTTT
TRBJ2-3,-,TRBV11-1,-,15,CASSIEGTGTDTQYF,TGTGCCAGCAGCATAGAGGGGACTGGCACAGATACGCAGTATTTT
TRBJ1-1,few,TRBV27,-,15,CASSPTQRRNTEAFF,TGTGCCAGCAGTCCGACACAGAGGAGGAACACTGAAGCTTTCTTT
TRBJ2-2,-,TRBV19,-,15,CASSIDRPVTGELFF,TGTGCCAGTAGTATAGACAGGCCGGTCACCGGGGAGCTGTTTTTT